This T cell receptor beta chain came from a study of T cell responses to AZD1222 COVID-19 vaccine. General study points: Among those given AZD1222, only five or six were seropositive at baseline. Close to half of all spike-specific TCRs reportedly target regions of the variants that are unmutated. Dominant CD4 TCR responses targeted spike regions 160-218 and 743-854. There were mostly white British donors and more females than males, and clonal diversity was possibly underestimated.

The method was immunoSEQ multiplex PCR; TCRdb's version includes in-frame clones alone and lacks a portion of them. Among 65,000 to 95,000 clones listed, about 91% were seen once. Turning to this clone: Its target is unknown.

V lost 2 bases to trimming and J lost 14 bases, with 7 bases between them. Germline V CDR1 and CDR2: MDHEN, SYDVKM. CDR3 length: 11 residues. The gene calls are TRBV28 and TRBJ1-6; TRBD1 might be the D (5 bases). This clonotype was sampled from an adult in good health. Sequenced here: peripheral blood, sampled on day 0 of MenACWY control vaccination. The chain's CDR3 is CASSLRGSLHF. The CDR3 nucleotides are TGTGCCAGCAGTTTACGGGGGTCCCTCCACTTT.